This entry features one TCR beta chain sequence. Profiled with immunoSEQ multiplex PCR; TCRdb holds only in-frame clones, not every one. The profile covers 180,000 or so clones, with approximately 86% appearing a single time and about 8.2% taken by the ten largest. This sample was included in a study of blood T cell repertoires in COVID-19. Study overall: From the United States, Italy and Spain came samples of acute and convalescent COVID-19. PBMCs, B-cell-depleted T cells, or T cells provided the cDNA or gDNA that made up the material.

This CDR3 spans 14 amino acids. Trimming removed 2 bases at V and 5 bases at J, with 10 bases between. Germline-derived CDR1 and CDR2 are KGHSH and LQKENI. Specimen: peripheral blood. This sequence joins TRBV18 and TRBJ1-5, with D perhaps matching TRBD1 (5 bases). The TCR was taken from a man aged 55 to 70 with acute or convalescent COVID-19. This CDR3 reads CASSPGAGYQPQHF. The DNA of the CDR3 is TGTGCCAGCTCACCAGGGGCGGGATATCAGCCCCAGCATTTT.